The 19 T cell receptor beta chains below were found in one sample sequenced in a study of T cell changes during pregnancy in multiple sclerosis. Measured with immunoSEQ multiplex PCR; TCRdb has only the in-frame clones, and not every one. The sample contains 25,000 to 40,000 clones, 87% of which appear only once. The material sequenced was CD8+ T cells from peripheral blood mononuclear cells, taken before pregnancy. The origin of the receptors is a female donor with multiple sclerosis, enrolled in a pregnancy study.

This clone occurred once. The rearrangement joins TRBV6-5 to TRBJ2-7; maybe TRBD1 (5 bases). Looked up from germline, CDR1 is MNHEY and CDR2 is SVGAGI. The CDR3 covers 12 residues. The V and J ends lost 7 bases and 1 base respectively, with 8 bases between them. The CDR3: CASKDTSYEQYF. CDR3 DNA: TGTGCCAGCAAGGACACTTCCTACGAGCAGTACTTC.

The chain recombines TRBV28 with TRBJ1-6; 8 nucleotides line up with TRBD1. J lost 10 bases, V lost 5 bases, and 7 bases had no gene match. The germline CDR1 and CDR2 sequences are MDHEN and SYDVKM. CDR3 length: 14 amino acids. The CDR3 here is CASSPQTGVSPLHF. The DNA for the CDR3 is TGTGCCAGCAGTCCCCAGACAGGGGTGTCACCCCTCCACTTT.

The rearrangement uses TRBV4-3 and TRBJ2-1; TRBD2 matches at 9 bases. CDR3 size: 17 residues. CDR1 is LGHNA, CDR2 YSLEER, per germline. Trimming took 0 bases from V and 6 from J; bases not matched to a gene: 9. The CDR3 loop is CASSQELSGGLINEQFF. CDR3 coding DNA: TGCGCCAGCAGCCAAGAATTAAGCGGGGGGCTTATCAATGAGCAGTTCTTC.

The chain joins TRBV30 to TRBJ2-1; no firm D call. V shed 3 bases and J shed 2 bases, with 14 bases lying between them. This CDR3 region has 15 residues. Germline-derived CDR1 and CDR2 are GTSNPN and SVGIG (reference sequence). Here the CDR3 DNA reads TGTGCCTGGAGCCCCGACGGCGGTACCTACAATGAGCAGTTCTTC. Encoded protein: CAWSPDGGTYNEQFF.

V usage is TRBV6-4 and J usage is TRBJ2-1; 14 bases agree with TRBD2. V lost 3 bases and J lost 8; bases outside the gene matches: 0. The CDR3 totals 14 residues. In germline, CDR1 is MRHNA, CDR2 SNTAGT. CDR3 protein: CASSEGLAGDEQFF. Written as DNA, the CDR3 is TGTGCCAGCAGTGAGGGACTAGCGGGAGATGAGCAGTTCTTC.

This clone has only a few counts. This chain connects TRBV6-1 to TRBJ1-2; the match to TRBD1 covers 10 bases. Looked up from germline, CDR1 is MNHNS and CDR2 is SASEGT. This CDR3 has 14 residues. The V and J ends lost 1 base and 4 bases, in that order; junction bases with no gene match: 0. DNA of the CDR3: TGTGCCAGCAGTGAAGGGACAGGGGGCTATGGCTACACCTTC. This encodes CASSEGTGGYGYTF.

This clone was observed a single time. The chain couples TRBV19 to TRBJ1-5; tentatively, D is TRBD1 (5 bases). This CDR3 spans 15 amino acids. Trimming stripped 1 base from V and 3 bases from J, with 10 bases between. Germline assignment: CDR1 LNHDA and CDR2 SQIVND (reference sequence). The CDR3 nucleotides are TGTGCCAGTAGTATAGTAGCGGGGGACAATCAGCCCCAGCATTTT. Translated: CASSIVAGDNQPQHF.

The chain employs TRBV27 and TRBJ1-1, with TRBD1 identical over 10 bases. The CDR3 is 15 amino acids. V was pared by 8 bases and J by 0 bases, with 6 bases of the junction left unmatched. CDR1 is MNHEY and CDR2 is SMNVEV in the germline V gene (reference sequence). Here the CDR3 reads CASGTGVFLNTEAFF. Written as DNA, the CDR3 is TGTGCCAGCGGGACAGGGGTGTTTCTGAACACTGAAGCTTTCTTT.

The genes are TRBV4-3 and TRBJ2-1; D is possibly TRBD2 (6 bases). Germline CDR1 reads LGHNA; CDR2 reads YSLEER. V shed 1 base and J shed 8 bases, with 15 bases lying between them. CDR3 length equals 15 residues. CDR3 loop: CASSQAVGGLDEQFF. CDR3 DNA: TGCGCCAGCAGCCAAGCAGTGGGAGGTTTAGATGAGCAGTTCTTC.

The chain joins TRBV9 to TRBJ2-6; 8 bases align to TRBD2. V trimming: 0 bases; J trimming: 0 bases; junction bases outside the gene matches: 8. The CDR3 covers 19 residues. CDR1 and CDR2 from the germline V gene are SGDLS and YYNGEE. The CDR3 reads CASSVDLTSVNSGANVLTF. CDR3 in DNA: TGTGCCAGCAGCGTAGATCTGACTAGCGTCAACTCTGGGGCCAACGTCCTGACTTTC.

The CDR3 sequence: CASSIGGPYEQYF. The CDR3 nucleotides are TGTGCCAGCAGCATCGGGGGGCCCTACGAGCAGTACTTC. This rearrangement joins TRBV11-2 to TRBJ2-7; a possible D gene is TRBD2 (7 bases). The germline gives CDR1 SGHAT, CDR2 FQNNGV. V lost 5 bases and J lost 2, with 10 bases in between. This CDR3 has 13 amino acids.

The chain links TRBV28 to TRBJ2-1, with 10 bases lining up with TRBD1. Germline CDR1 reads MDHEN; CDR2 reads SYDVKM. CDR3 length equals 18 residues. Germline trimming cut 5 bases from V and 6 bases from J; bases unmatched to any gene: 16. The CDR3 spells CASSPYPTRDRGFNEQFF. As DNA, the CDR3 is TGTGCCAGCAGTCCATATCCTACCCGGGACAGGGGTTTCAATGAGCAGTTCTTC.

This chain uses TRBV28 with TRBJ2-1, with 9 positions matching TRBD2. CDR3 size: 17 residues. V gave up 2 bases and J gave up 2 bases; unmatched junction bases: 7. Germline V gives CDR1 MDHEN, CDR2 SYDVKM. CDR3 amino acids: CASSLNAGGPPYNEQFF. CDR3 bases: TGTGCCAGCAGTTTAAACGCGGGAGGGCCACCCTACAATGAGCAGTTCTTC.

This chain links TRBV21-1 with TRBJ2-2; the table names TRBD2, a call not compared with the DNA. TRBV21-1 is annotated as a pseudogene. The CDR3 covers 14 residues. The CDR3 bases are TGTGCCAGCAGCAAAGGCGGAACCACCGGGGAGCTGTTTTTT. Protein product: CASSKGGTTGELFF.

In its sample, this clone was seen a few times. This chain uses TRBV6-1 with TRBJ1-6; D is uncertain. The CDR3 consists of 13 residues. Between the trimmed V and J ends, which lost 11 bases and 8 bases, there was a span of 16 bases. Germline CDR1 is MNHNS and CDR2 is SASEGT. The CDR3 bases are TGTGCCGTCCAGGAGGAAGGACATTCACCCCTCCACTTT. It translates to CAVQEEGHSPLHF.

This chain links TRBV5-1 with TRBJ2-4; 8 bases are shared with TRBD2. Losses at the gene ends were 2 bases for V and 0 bases for J; bases not matched to a gene: 4. Germline V gene lookup returns CDR1 SGHRS and CDR2 YFSETQ. The CDR3 is made up of 16 amino acids. For the CDR3, the DNA is TGCGCCAGCAGCTTTACGGGAGGGCTAGCCAAAAACATTCAGTACTTC. It yields the protein CASSFTGGLAKNIQYF.

The chain links TRBV27 to TRBJ1-1; maybe TRBD1 (6 bases). V shed 5 bases and J shed 1 base, with 8 bases lying between them. This CDR3 has 13 amino acids. CDR1 and CDR2 (germline): MNHEY, SMNVEV (reference sequence). CDR3 in amino acids: CASSMDRNTEAFF. The DNA of the CDR3 is TGTGCCAGCAGTATGGACAGGAACACTGAAGCTTTCTTT.

The V gene is TRBV9, the J gene TRBJ2-2, with a possible D match to TRBD2 (5 bases). This CDR3 region has 16 residues. With 4 bases removed from V and 1 base from J, the gap between germline ends came to 14 bases. The germline V gene encodes CDR1 SGDLS and CDR2 YYNGEE. The CDR3 nucleotides read TGTGCCAGCAGCCCGCTACGGGATCTGAACACCGGGGAGCTGTTTTTT. It yields the protein CASSPLRDLNTGELFF.

The J gene is TRBJ1-6, the V gene TRBV11-2; 7 nucleotides line up with TRBD1. The CDR3 sequence is 15 residues long. The V gene's germline CDR1 is SGHAT and CDR2 FQNNGV. The ends lost 4 bases at V and 10 bases at J; junction bases unmatched: 10. The CDR3 region is CASSSKDRVKSPLHF. As DNA, the CDR3 is TGTGCCAGCAGCTCAAAAGACAGGGTCAAATCACCCCTCCACTTT. The full variable domain, completed using reference TRBV11-2 and TRBJ1-6, is EAGVAQSPRYKIIEKRQSVAFWCNPISGHATLYWYQQILGQGPKLLIQFQNNGVVDDSQLPKDRFSAERLKGVDSTLKIQPAKLEDSAVYLCASSSKDRVKSPLHFGNGTRLTVT.